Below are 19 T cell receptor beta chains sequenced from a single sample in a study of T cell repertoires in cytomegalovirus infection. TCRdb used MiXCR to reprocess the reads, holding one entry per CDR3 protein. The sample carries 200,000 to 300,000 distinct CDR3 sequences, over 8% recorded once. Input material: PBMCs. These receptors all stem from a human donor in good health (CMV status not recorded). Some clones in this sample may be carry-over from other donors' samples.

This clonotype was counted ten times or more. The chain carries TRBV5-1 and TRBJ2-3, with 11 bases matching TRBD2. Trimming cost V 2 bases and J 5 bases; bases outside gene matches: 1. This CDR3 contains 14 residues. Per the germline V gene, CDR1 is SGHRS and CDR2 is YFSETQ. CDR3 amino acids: CASSLGLAGDTQYF. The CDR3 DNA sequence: TGCGCCAGCAGCTTAGGACTAGCGGGAGATACGCAGTATTTT.

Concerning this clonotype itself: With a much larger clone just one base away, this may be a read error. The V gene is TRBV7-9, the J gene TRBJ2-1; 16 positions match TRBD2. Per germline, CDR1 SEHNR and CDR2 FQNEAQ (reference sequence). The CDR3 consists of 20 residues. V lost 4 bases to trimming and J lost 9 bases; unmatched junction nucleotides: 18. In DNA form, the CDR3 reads TGTGCCAGCAGCTCTCGTCCGGGACTAGCGGGGGGGCGGTCTCCCAGTGAGCAGTTCTTC. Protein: CASSSRPGLAGGRSPSEQFF. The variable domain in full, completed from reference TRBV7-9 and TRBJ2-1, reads DTGVSQNPRHKITKRGQNVTFRCDPISEHNRLYWYRQTLGQGPEFLTYFQNEAQLEKSRLLSDRFSAERPKGSFSTLEIQRTEQGDSAMYLCASSSRPGLAGGRSPSEQFFGPGTRLTVL.

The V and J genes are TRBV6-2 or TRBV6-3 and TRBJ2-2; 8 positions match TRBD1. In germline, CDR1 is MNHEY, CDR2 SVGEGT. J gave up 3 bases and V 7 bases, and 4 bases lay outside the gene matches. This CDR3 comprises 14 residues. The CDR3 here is CASNDRGYTGELFF. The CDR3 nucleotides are TGTGCCAGCAATGACAGGGGATACACCGGGGAGCTGTTTTTT.

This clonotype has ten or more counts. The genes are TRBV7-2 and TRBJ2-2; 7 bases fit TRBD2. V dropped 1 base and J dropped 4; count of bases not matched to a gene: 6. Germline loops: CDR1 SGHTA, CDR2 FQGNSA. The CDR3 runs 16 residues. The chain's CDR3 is CASSLGVLAATGELFF. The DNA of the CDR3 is TGTGCCAGCAGCTTAGGTGTGCTAGCGGCCACCGGGGAGCTGTTTTTT.

The CDR3 DNA is TGTGCCTGGAAAGGGCAGACTGAAGCTTTCTTT. Translated, it gives CAWKGQTEAFF. The V call is TRBV30, the J call TRBJ1-1; the D is unclear. CDR1 is GTSNPN, CDR2 SVGIG, per germline (reference sequence). Trimming cost V 4 bases and J 5 bases, with 8 bases left between them. The CDR3 is 11 amino acids.

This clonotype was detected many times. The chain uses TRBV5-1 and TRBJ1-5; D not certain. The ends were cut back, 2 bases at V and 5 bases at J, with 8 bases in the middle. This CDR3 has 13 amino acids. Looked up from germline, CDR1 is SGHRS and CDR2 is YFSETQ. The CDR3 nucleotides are TGCGCCAGCAGCTTTGAGGGTGATCAGCCCCAGCATTTT. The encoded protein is CASSFEGDQPQHF.

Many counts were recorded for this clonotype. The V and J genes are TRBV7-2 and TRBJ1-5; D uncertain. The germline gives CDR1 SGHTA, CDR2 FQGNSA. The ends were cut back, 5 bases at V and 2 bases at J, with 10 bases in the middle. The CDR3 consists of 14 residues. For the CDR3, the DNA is TGTGCCAGCAGCGGACGAATCGGCAATCAGCCCCAGCATTTT. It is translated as CASSGRIGNQPQHF. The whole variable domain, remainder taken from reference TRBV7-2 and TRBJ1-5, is GAGVSQSPSNKVTEKGKDVELRCDPISGHTALYWYRQSLGQGLEFLIYFQGNSAPDKSGLPSDRFSAERTGGSVSTLTIQRTQQEDSAVYLCASSGRIGNQPQHFGDGTRLSIL.

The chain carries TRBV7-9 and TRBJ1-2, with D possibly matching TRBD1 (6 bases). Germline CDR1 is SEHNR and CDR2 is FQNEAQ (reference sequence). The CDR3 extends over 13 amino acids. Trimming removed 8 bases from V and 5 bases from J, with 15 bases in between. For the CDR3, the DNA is TGTGCCAGCGGGGAGCAGGGGAAATATGGCTACACCTTC. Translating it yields CASGEQGKYGYTF.

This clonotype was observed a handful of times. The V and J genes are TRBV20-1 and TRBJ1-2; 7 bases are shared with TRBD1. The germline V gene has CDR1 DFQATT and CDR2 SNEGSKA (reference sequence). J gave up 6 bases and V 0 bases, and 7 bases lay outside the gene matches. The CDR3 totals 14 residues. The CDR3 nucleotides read TGCAGTGCTAGAGATGACAGGGACGATGATGGCTACACCTTC. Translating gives CSARDDRDDDGYTF.

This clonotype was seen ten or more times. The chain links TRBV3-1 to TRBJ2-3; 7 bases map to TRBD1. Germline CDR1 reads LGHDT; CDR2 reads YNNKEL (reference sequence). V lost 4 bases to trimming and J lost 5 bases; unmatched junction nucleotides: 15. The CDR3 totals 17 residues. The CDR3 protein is CASSLSRGTQGQDTQYF. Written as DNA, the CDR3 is TGTGCCAGCAGCCTCAGCAGGGGGACCCAAGGTCAAGATACGCAGTATTTT.

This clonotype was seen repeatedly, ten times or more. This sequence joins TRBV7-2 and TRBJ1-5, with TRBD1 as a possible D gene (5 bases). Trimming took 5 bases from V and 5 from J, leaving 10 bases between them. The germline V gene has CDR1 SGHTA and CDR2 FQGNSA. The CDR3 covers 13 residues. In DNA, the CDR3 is TGTGCCAGCAGCCTAGACAGTTATCAGCCCCAGCATTTT. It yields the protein CASSLDSYQPQHF. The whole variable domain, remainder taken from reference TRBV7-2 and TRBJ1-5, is GAGVSQSPSNKVTEKGKDVELRCDPISGHTALYWYRQSLGQGLEFLIYFQGNSAPDKSGLPSDRFSAERTGGSVSTLTIQRTQQEDSAVYLCASSLDSYQPQHFGDGTRLSIL.

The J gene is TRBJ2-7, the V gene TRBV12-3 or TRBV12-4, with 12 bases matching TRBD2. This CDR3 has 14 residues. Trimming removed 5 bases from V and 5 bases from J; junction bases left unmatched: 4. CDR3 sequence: CASSPSGRANEQYF. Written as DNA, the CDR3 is TGTGCCAGCAGTCCTAGCGGGAGGGCCAACGAGCAGTACTTC.

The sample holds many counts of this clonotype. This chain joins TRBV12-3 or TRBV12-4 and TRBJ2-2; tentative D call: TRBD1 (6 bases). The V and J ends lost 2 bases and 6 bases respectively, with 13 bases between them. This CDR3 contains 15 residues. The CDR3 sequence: CASSLWVTGPGELFF. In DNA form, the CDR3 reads TGTGCCAGCAGTTTATGGGTCACAGGGCCCGGGGAGCTGTTTTTT.

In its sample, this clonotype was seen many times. CDR3 sequence reads: CASSHLGPRDSPETQYF. The CDR3 DNA reads TGTGCCAGCAGCCATCTAGGCCCTAGGGACAGTCCAGAGACCCAGTACTTC. V gene TRBV11-2 combines with J gene TRBJ2-5, with 7 bases aligning to TRBD1. The CDR3 length is 17 residues. CDR1 is SGHAT, CDR2 FQNNGV, per germline. V lost 5 bases and J lost 4; bases outside the gene matches: 16.

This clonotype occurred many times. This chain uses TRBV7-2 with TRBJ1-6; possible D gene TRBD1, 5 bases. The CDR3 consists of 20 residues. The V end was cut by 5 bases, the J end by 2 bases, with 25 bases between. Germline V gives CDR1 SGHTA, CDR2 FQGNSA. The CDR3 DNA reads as TGTGCCAGCAGCGGGGCGGTAGGGTCGTCATTAAGCACCTATAATTCACCCCTCCACTTT. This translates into CASSGAVGSSLSTYNSPLHF.

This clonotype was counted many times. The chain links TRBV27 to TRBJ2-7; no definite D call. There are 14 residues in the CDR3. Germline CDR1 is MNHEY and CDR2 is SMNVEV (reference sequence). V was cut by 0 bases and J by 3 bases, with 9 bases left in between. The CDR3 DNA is TGTGCCAGCAGTTTATCAGGCCCCAACTACGAGCAGTACTTC. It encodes CASSLSGPNYEQYF.

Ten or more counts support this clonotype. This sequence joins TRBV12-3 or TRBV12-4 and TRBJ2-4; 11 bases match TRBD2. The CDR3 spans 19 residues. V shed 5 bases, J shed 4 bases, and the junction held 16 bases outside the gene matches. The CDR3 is CASSRTPGLGLAEKNIQYF. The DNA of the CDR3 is TGTGCCAGCAGTCGCACCCCCGGACTGGGACTAGCGGAAAAAAACATTCAGTACTTC.

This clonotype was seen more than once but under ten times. The CDR3: CSVEPSGSNEQYF. DNA of the CDR3: TGCAGCGTTGAACCTAGCGGGTCCAACGAGCAGTACTTC. The chain recombines TRBV29-1 with TRBJ2-7; 8 nucleotides align to TRBD2. The CDR3 sequence is 13 residues long. The germline V gene has CDR1 SQVTM and CDR2 ANQGSEA. Trimming removed 2 bases from V and 5 bases from J; junction bases left unmatched: 5.

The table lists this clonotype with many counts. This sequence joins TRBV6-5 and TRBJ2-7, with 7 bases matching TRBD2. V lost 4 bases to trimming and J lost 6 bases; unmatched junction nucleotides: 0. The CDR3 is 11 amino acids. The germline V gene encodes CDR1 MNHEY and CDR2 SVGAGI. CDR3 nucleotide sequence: TGTGCCAGCAGTTGGGGGGGCGAGCAGTACTTC. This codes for CASSWGGEQYF.